This T cell receptor (beta chain) stems from a study of T cell repertoires in cytomegalovirus infection (dated by TCRdb to about 2019). In the study overall: Alongside well-studied HLA-B-restricted epitopes, the peptide stimulations were aimed at recently identified HLA-C-restricted CMV epitopes, whose presentation resists viral immunomodulation. Donor HLA type was relevant to the analysis, because carriage of CMV infection together with the matching HLA type was indicated by public TCR beta signatures.

To note about this clonotype: The antigen this receptor binds is unknown. No base-level quality is on record; no much larger clone is a single base apart.

Reading the label with the study, this specimen's treatment or condition is: in vitro stimulation with specific CMV peptide epitopes to enrich CMV-specific T cells. Study-wide conclusions, independent of this receptor: Cumulative frequency of public TCR beta family members discriminated carriers of CMV infection plus the relevant HLA type in this cohort and an independent roughly 330-donor cohort. The ex vivo response was dominated by HLA-C-restricted CMV-specific TCR beta clonotypes, which also provided the single most frequent clonotype in two of eight donors.

Instrument used: Illumina HiSeq 1500. The public reads were run again by TCRdb, first through fastp at Q25 and then through MiXCR, and only productive beta chains were kept. Every entry covers one CDR3 protein and lists the most common genes and DNA from its rows. In all, the sample holds about 570,000 distinct CDR3 sequences, and approximately 40% of those were seen once. 40% to 60% of the sample lies in the top ten. This sequence was found in a human donor in good health (CMV status not recorded). Some clones in this sample may be carry-over from other donors' samples. Sequenced material: cultured PBMCs, taken from culture after CMV antigen stimulation.

The bases are TGTGCCAGCAGTGGACAACATAGCACAGATACGCAGTATTTT. Protein translation: CASSGQHSTDTQYF. Recombination connected TRBV28 to TRBJ2-3; the D segment could be TRBD1, given 5 matching bases. As encoded in the germline V gene, CDR1 is MDHEN while CDR2 is SYDVKM. Inclusive of the bounding cysteine and phenylalanine, the CDR3 is 14 residues long. Only the CDR3 portion is preserved as DNA: 42 bases, with reading frame beginning at the first base. V is cut by 5 bases and J by 0 bases, and the space between the germline ends is 9 bases.